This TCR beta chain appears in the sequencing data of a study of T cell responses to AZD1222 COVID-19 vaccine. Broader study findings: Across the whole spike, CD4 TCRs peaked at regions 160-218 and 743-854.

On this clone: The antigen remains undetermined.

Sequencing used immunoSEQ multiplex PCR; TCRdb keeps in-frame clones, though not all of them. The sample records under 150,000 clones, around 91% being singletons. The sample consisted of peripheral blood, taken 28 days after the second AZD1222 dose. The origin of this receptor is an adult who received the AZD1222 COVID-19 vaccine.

CDR3: CASSLGLAKLQETQYF. The DNA of the CDR3 is TGTGCCAGCAGCCTTGGACTAGCCAAACTCCAAGAGACCCAGTACTTC. The chain combines TRBV7-9 with TRBJ2-5; 8 bases fit TRBD2. This CDR3 region has 16 residues. Losses at the gene ends were 5 bases for V and 1 base for J; bases not matched to a gene: 9. Germline V CDR1 and CDR2: SEHNR, FQNEAQ (reference sequence). The full variable domain, completed using reference TRBV7-9 and TRBJ2-5, is DTGVSQNPRHKITKRGQNVTFRCDPISEHNRLYWYRQTLGQGPEFLTYFQNEAQLEKSRLLSDRFSAERPKGSFSTLEIQRTEQGDSAMYLCASSLGLAKLQETQYFGPGTRLLVL.